This entry lists 21 T cell receptor beta chains sequenced from one sample in a study of cytomegalovirus exposure and HLA in healthy donors (TCRdb year 2017). Preparation of the library involved the immunoSEQ multiplex PCR assay. A mixture of 60 forward primers for TCR Vbeta segments and 13 reverse primers for TCR Jbeta segments was used in the multiplex PCR. TCRdb limited this immuneACCESS table to in-frame rearrangements with V and J called. A share of clones is missing; checked studies link under half to unresolved V genes, and the rest is unexplained. Within this sample are fewer than 110,000 clones, with around 82% of them counted one time only. Under 13% of the sample rests with the top ten. Sequencing was done on a sample of PBMCs. The source of these receptors is a woman between 18 and 30 years old in good health and CMV-seropositive.

The V and J genes are TRBV6-1 and TRBJ1-1; maybe TRBD1 (5 bases). The CDR3 loop spans 14 amino acids. Per the germline V gene, CDR1 is MNHNS and CDR2 is SASEGT. Between the trimmed V and J ends, which lost 3 bases and 3 bases, there was a span of 11 bases. The chain's CDR3 is CASSDQTGYTEAFF. CDR3 bases: TGTGCCAGCAGTGATCAAACAGGTTACACTGAAGCTTTCTTT.

V is TRBV27 and J is TRBJ2-7, with D possibly matching TRBD1 (6 bases). The V and J ends lost 5 bases and 6 bases respectively, with 11 bases between them. Germline V gene lookup returns CDR1 MNHEY and CDR2 SMNVEV (reference sequence). There are 12 residues in the CDR3. The CDR3 spells CASSPQGIEQYF. CDR3 DNA sequence: TGTGCCAGCAGTCCCCAGGGGATCGAGCAGTACTTC.

The CDR3 DNA reads TGTGCCAGCAGCTCGACTAGCGGGAGGGCCCGTGAGCAGTTCTTC. Protein sequence: CASSSTSGRAREQFF. The gene calls are TRBV7-9 and TRBJ2-1; 14 bases are a match to TRBD2. V shed 4 bases, J shed 9 bases, and the junction held 5 bases outside the gene matches. This CDR3 spans 15 amino acids. Germline V gene lookup returns CDR1 SEHNR and CDR2 FQNEAQ (reference sequence).

The V gene is TRBV14, the J gene TRBJ2-7; 8 bases are shared with TRBD1. Looked up from germline, CDR1 is SGHDN and CDR2 is FVKESK. V lost 6 bases, J lost 2 bases, and 15 bases stayed unmatched. This CDR3 comprises 17 residues. CDR3 DNA sequence: TGTGCCAGCAGTCGATGGGAGCACAGGGGGGCCACCTACGAGCAGTACTTC. This sequence encodes CASSRWEHRGATYEQYF.

V is TRBV19 and J is TRBJ2-3; 9 nucleotides agree with TRBD2. V trimming: 5 bases; J trimming: 2 bases; junction bases outside the gene matches: 8. This CDR3 comprises 16 residues. Germline-derived CDR1 and CDR2 are LNHDA and SQIVND (reference sequence). The CDR3 spells CASSDRLAGLTDTQYF. The CDR3 DNA follows: TGTGCCAGTAGTGATCGGCTAGCGGGGCTCACAGATACGCAGTATTTT.

The V call is TRBV10-1, the J call TRBJ2-1, with D maybe TRBD1 (5 bases). Germline V gene sequence: CDR1 WNHNN, CDR2 SYGVQD (reference sequence). V lost 6 bases, J lost 12 bases, and 18 bases lay in between. This CDR3 is 13 amino acids long. As DNA, the CDR3 is TGCGCCAGCAGCCCTGGGGCCGACGTCGTGCAGTTCTTC. This codes for CASSPGADVVQFF.

This clone showed up just once. V usage is TRBV6-5 and J usage is TRBJ1-1; D unresolved. The CDR3 consists of 13 residues. Germline CDR1 reads MNHEY; CDR2 reads SVGAGI. The V gene lost 2 bases and the J gene lost 6 bases, with 10 bases spanning the gap. CDR3 DNA: TGTGCCAGCAGTTACATTGTATCCTCTGAAGCTTTCTTT. It is translated as CASSYIVSSEAFF.

CDR3 residues: CASSDRASGGLGDTQYF. The CDR3 bases are TGTGCCAGCAGCGACCGGGCTAGCGGGGGGCTCGGAGATACGCAGTATTTT. The rearrangement links TRBV9 to TRBJ2-3; 11 nucleotides line up with TRBD2. CDR1 SGDLS and CDR2 YYNGEE come from the germline V gene. The CDR3 has 17 residues. Trimming removed 3 bases from V and 5 bases from J; junction bases left unmatched: 11.

This clone was detected once. The chain employs TRBV2 and TRBJ2-1; 7 nucleotides align to TRBD1. Germline loops: CDR1 SNHLY, CDR2 FYNNEI. Trimming at V came to 8 bases and at J to 9 bases, leaving 13 bases not matched to a gene. This CDR3 has 14 residues. DNA for the CDR3: TGTGCCAGCCAGGGGTCCAGGGGGTTGCCTGAGCAGTTCTTC. It translates to CASQGSRGLPEQFF.

In its sample, this clone was seen a few times. The V and J genes are TRBV6-5 and TRBJ1-5; D is uncertain. CDR3 length: 13 residues. V lost 5 bases and J 7 bases, leaving 12 bases between the germline ends. CDR1 and CDR2 from the germline V gene are MNHEY and SVGAGI. CDR3 sequence: CASSQSVRQPQHF. CDR3 DNA: TGTGCCAGCAGTCAAAGTGTTCGGCAGCCCCAGCATTTT.

The gene calls are TRBV7-9 and TRBJ2-1; no clear D. The CDR3 spans 12 residues. Germline assignment: CDR1 SEHNR and CDR2 FQNEAQ (reference sequence). V lost 5 bases to trimming and J lost 4 bases, with 6 bases between them. This chain's CDR3 is CASSTNYNEQFF. Here the CDR3 DNA reads TGTGCCAGCAGCACTAATTACAATGAGCAGTTCTTC.

The V and J genes are TRBV4-2 and TRBJ1-3, with D maybe TRBD1 (5 bases). This CDR3 region has 19 residues. Germline values: CDR1 LGHNA, CDR2 YNFKEQ. Trimming cost V 0 bases and J 0 bases, with 18 bases left between them. In nucleotides, the CDR3 is TGTGCCAGCAGCCAAGATTATGGGGCGCCAAGGCTCTCTGGAAACACCATATATTTT. This sequence encodes CASSQDYGAPRLSGNTIYF.

This chain links TRBV2 with TRBJ2-7; 8 bases line up with TRBD1. V shed 3 bases, J shed 2 bases, and the junction held 9 bases outside the gene matches. Per germline, CDR1 SNHLY and CDR2 FYNNEI. This CDR3 region has 16 residues. The CDR3 loop is CASSDMTGAGTYEQYF. DNA of the CDR3: TGTGCCAGCAGTGATATGACAGGGGCCGGAACCTACGAGCAGTACTTC.

The rearrangement links TRBV11-2 to TRBJ2-7, with D maybe TRBD2 (6 bases). The length of the CDR3 is 14 residues. Looked up from germline, CDR1 is SGHAT and CDR2 is FQNNGV. V lost 3 bases and J lost 3, with 12 bases in between. CDR3 amino acids: CASSFGGGSYEQYF. In nucleotides, the CDR3 is TGTGCCAGCAGCTTCGGGGGTGGAAGCTACGAGCAGTACTTC.

The genes are TRBV19 and TRBJ2-7; 11 bases line up with TRBD2. Germline V gene sequence: CDR1 LNHDA, CDR2 SQIVND (reference sequence). The CDR3 is 14 amino acids. Germline trimming cut 5 bases from V and 5 bases from J; bases unmatched to any gene: 5. The CDR3 DNA is TGTGCCAGTAGTCCCACTAGCGGGAGCCACGAGCAGTACTTC. Translation: CASSPTSGSHEQYF.

V usage is TRBV5-1 and J usage is TRBJ2-6, with 9 bases fitting TRBD1. The V gene's germline CDR1 is SGHRS and CDR2 YFSETQ. Germline trimming cut 4 bases from V and 1 base from J; bases unmatched to any gene: 6. The CDR3 has 17 amino acids. CDR3 coding DNA: TGCGCCAGCAGCCCAACAGGGGGCGGGTCTGGGGCCAACGTCCTGACTTTC. It specifies CASSPTGGGSGANVLTF. Using reference TRBV5-1 and TRBJ2-6 for the parts outside the CDR3, the full variable domain is KAGVTQTPRYLIKTRGQQVTLSCSPISGHRSVSWYQQTPGQGLQFLFEYFSETQRNKGNFPGRFSGRQFSNSRSEMNVSTLELGDSALYLCASSPTGGGSGANVLTFGAGSRLTVL.

The V gene is TRBV19, the J gene TRBJ2-1, with TRBD2 identical over 9 bases. Germline CDR1 is LNHDA and CDR2 is SQIVND (reference sequence). V lost 7 bases, J lost 0 bases, and 7 bases stayed unmatched. The length of the CDR3 is 16 residues. The CDR3 nucleotides read TGTGCCAGTACTAGCGGGGTCTCCCGCTCCTACAATGAGCAGTTCTTC. It yields the protein CASTSGVSRSYNEQFF.

CDR3 loop: CASTRQGAGEQYF. CDR3 coding DNA: TGTGCCAGCACTAGACAGGGGGCAGGAGAGCAGTACTTC. The chain couples TRBV2 to TRBJ2-7; 10 nucleotides line up with TRBD1. After removal of 7 bases from V and 7 bases from J, the junction contained 7 bases not matched to a gene. From germline, CDR1 is SNHLY and CDR2 FYNNEI. This CDR3 contains 13 residues.

This chain links TRBV27 with TRBJ1-1; weak D call: TRBD1 (6 bases). The CDR3 loop spans 15 amino acids. The V end was cut by 3 bases, the J end by 1 base, with 12 bases between. Germline CDR1 MNHEY, CDR2 SMNVEV (reference sequence). The CDR3 is CASSFSGTPNTEAFF. The CDR3 bases are TGTGCCAGCAGTTTCTCAGGGACACCGAACACTGAAGCTTTCTTT.

This chain links TRBV9 with TRBJ1-1; D perhaps matches TRBD1 (5 bases). CDR1 and CDR2 (germline): SGDLS, YYNGEE. Trimming cost V 3 bases and J 4 bases, with 16 bases left between them. CDR3 length: 15 residues. CDR3 loop: CASSAHPRGSTEAFF. Written as DNA, the CDR3 is TGTGCCAGCAGCGCTCACCCTAGGGGTAGCACTGAAGCTTTCTTT.

The V gene is TRBV11-3, the J gene TRBJ2-1; 11 bases match TRBD2. Trimming at V came to 1 base and at J to 0 bases, leaving 5 bases not matched to a gene. Germline values: CDR1 SGHNT, CDR2 YENEEA. The CDR3 contains 18 residues. DNA for the CDR3: TGTGCCAGCAGCTTAGGACTAGCGGGATCGACCTCCTACAATGAGCAGTTCTTC. Protein: CASSLGLAGSTSYNEQFF.